This T cell receptor beta chain was documented in a study of CD8+CD57+ T cells in acquired aplastic anemia. Overall study: The study obtained an average of about 3.4 ug of DNA from sorted CD4+ and CD8+ cells.

The template for TCR beta VDJ and CDR3 sequence profiling was genomic DNA. MiXCR, run by TCRdb on the reads, gives a single entry per CDR3 protein. The table has around 170,000 distinct CDR3 sequences, 55% to 70% seen once. This clonotype was sampled from a human donor in good health. Sequenced: sorted CD4+, CD8+, or CD8+CD57+ T cells (not recorded which) from PBMCs.

DNA for the CDR3: TGTGCCAGCAGCTTGTTGGAGAACACTGAAGCTTTCTTT. It yields the protein CASSLLENTEAFF. The chain carries TRBV11-3 and TRBJ1-1; no reliable D call. Germline V gene data show CDR1 as SGHNT and CDR2 as YENEEA. Trimming pared 3 bases from V and 1 base from J, leaving 6 bases between. The CDR3 sequence is 13 residues long. Filled out from reference TRBV11-3 and TRBJ1-1, the complete variable domain reads EAGVVQSPRYKIIEKKQPVAFWCNPISGHNTLYWYLQNLGQGPELLIRYENEEAVDDSQLPKDRFSAERLKGVDSTLKIQPAELGDSAVYLCASSLLENTEAFFGQGTRLTVV.